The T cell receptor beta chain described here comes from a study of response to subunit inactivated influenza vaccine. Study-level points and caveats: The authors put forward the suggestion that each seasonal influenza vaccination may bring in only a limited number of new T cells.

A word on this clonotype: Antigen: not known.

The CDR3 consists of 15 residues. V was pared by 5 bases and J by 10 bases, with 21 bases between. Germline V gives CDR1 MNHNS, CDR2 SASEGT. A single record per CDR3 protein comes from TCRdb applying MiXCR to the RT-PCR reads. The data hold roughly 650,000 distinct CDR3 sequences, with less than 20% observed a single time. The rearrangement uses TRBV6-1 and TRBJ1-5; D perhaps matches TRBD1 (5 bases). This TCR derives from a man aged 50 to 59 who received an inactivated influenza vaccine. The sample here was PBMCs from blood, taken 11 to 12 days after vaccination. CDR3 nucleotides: TGTGCCAGCAGTCTAGTAGACCGGGCCGACAGCCCCCAGCATTTT. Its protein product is CASSLVDRADSPQHF.